The clone carrying this T cell receptor (beta chain) was seen a handful of times. The data derive from a study of T-cell memory formation after mild COVID-19. V was trimmed by 3 bases and J by 7 bases, leaving 24 bases between them. The germline V gene encodes CDR1 LNHDA and CDR2 SQIVND (reference sequence). CDR3 length equals 17 residues. TCRdb fed the 5' RACE reads into MiXCR, producing one record per CDR3 protein. The data show 360,000 or so distinct CDR3 sequences, around 27% seen once. This TCR derives from an adult woman who had mild COVID-19 (a few samples of this study predate the infection). Cell type and time point are not known. This chain connects TRBV19 to TRBJ1-1, with D maybe TRBD1 (6 bases). Sequenced sample: PBMCs or a T cell subset sorted from them (not recorded which). The CDR3 DNA reads as TGTGCCAGTAGTATGGGGGCTCGGGCAGGGTATTTCGGTGAAGCTTTCTTT. Amino acids: CASSMGARAGYFGEAFF.